A selection of T cell receptor beta chains follows, all from one sample in a study of T cell responses to AZD1222 COVID-19 vaccine. Profiling relied on immunoSEQ multiplex PCR, and the TCRdb table lists in-frame clones only, not all of them. Of fewer than 200,000 clones in the sample, just over 90% are singletons; the top ten hold 2.5% to 3%. Source: peripheral blood, taken on day 0 of AZD1222 vaccination. Receptor source: an adult in good health. Both conserved end residues are part of each CDR3. The D gene is left open where the match is weak. For some rows the clone size is stated as once, few or many, or as a class when expanded; others skip it.

j_call v_call d_call clone_size cdr3_nt cdr3_aa
TRBJ2-1 TRBV6-5 TRBD2 NA TGTGCCAGCATTACCCTAGCGGGAGGGCCGAATGAGCAGTTCTTC CASITLAGGPNEQFF
TRBJ1-5 TRBV28 TRBD1 NA TGTGCCAGCAGTCCCACCCTCGGACAGGGGATAAATCAGCCCCAGCATTTT CASSPTLGQGINQPQHF
TRBJ1-1 TRBV7-9 NA NA TGTGCCAGCAGCTTAATGAACAGGGATGAAGCTTTCTTT CASSLMNRDEAFF
TRBJ1-5 TRBV30 TRBD1 NA TGTGCCTGGAGTGTACGCTGGCAGGGGGACAATAGCAATCAGCCCCAGCATTTT CAWSVRWQGDNSNQPQHF
TRBJ2-6 TRBV27 NA once TGTGCCAGCACCGCGGGGACCTCTGGGGCCAACGTCCTGACTTTC CASTAGTSGANVLTF
TRBJ2-6 TRBV25-1 NA NA TGTGCCAGCAGTTCACTCCGGCAGGCCCACTCTGGGGCCAACGTCCTGACTTTC CASSSLRQAHSGANVLTF
TRBJ1-5 TRBV2 TRBD1 NA TGTGCCAGCATGGGACAGGTTCGCGCGCCCCAGCATTTT CASMGQVRAPQHF
TRBJ1-2 TRBV19 NA NA TGTGCCAGTAGTATAGACGGGGATTTTCTCTATGGCTACACCTTC CASSIDGDFLYGYTF
TRBJ2-1 TRBV7-9 NA NA TGTGCCAGCAGCTTAGAACTAGCCTACAATGAGCAGTTCTTC CASSLELAYNEQFF
TRBJ2-1 TRBV5-1 TRBD2 NA TGCGCCAGCAGCTTGGTAGCTAGCGGGGCCCACAATGAGCAGTTCTTC CASSLVASGAHNEQFF
TRBJ2-6 TRBV27 TRBD2 NA TGTGCCAGCAGTTTATCCGGGGGGTCTGGGGCCAACGTCCTGACTTTC CASSLSGGSGANVLTF
TRBJ1-1 TRBV6-4 TRBD1 NA TGTGCCAGCACGCCTAACCGAGGGACAGGTGAAGCTTTCTTT CASTPNRGTGEAFF
TRBJ2-1 TRBV6-4 NA NA TGTGCCAGCAGCCAATCGCGACAGGGTAGGGCTAGCGAGGACAATGAGCAGTTCTTC CASSQSRQGRASEDNEQFF
TRBJ2-7 TRBV7-6 NA NA TGTGCCAGCAGCGCTACACCCTCCTACGAGCAGTACTTC CASSATPSYEQYF
TRBJ1-1 TRBV30 NA few TGTGCCTGGATTGAGCCCCCCAGGGGGAACACTGAAGCTTTCTTT CAWIEPPRGNTEAFF
TRBJ1-5 TRBV30 NA NA TGTGCCTGGAGTGAAGGGTGGGGTCAGCCCCAGCATTTT CAWSEGWGQPQHF
TRBJ2-1 TRBV24-1 TRBD2 NA TGTGCCACCAGTGATTTCCTAGCGGAGGGGCCCTCGGAGTTCTTC CATSDFLAEGPSEFF
TRBJ2-5 TRBV7-9 NA NA TGTGCCAGCAGCTTAGAAGGGGCGGGAGAGACCCAGTACTTC CASSLEGAGETQYF
TRBJ2-3 TRBV5-6 NA once TGTGCCAGCAGCCGTCCTGGGGGCACAGATACGCAGTATTTT CASSRPGGTDTQYF